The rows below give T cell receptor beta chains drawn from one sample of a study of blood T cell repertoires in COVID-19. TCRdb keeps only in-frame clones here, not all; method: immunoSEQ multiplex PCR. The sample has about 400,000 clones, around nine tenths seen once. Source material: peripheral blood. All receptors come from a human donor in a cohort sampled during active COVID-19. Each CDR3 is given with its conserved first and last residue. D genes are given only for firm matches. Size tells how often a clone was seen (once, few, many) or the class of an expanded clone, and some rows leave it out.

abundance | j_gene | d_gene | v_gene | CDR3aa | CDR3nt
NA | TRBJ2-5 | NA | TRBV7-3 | CASSLTGRRGRETQYF | TGTGCCAGCAGCTTAACTGGGCGCAGGGGGAGGGAGACCCAGTACTTC
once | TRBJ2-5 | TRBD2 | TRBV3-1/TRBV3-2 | CASSPSGTRETQYF | TGTGCCAGCAGCCCGTCCGGGACTAGAGAGACCCAGTACTTC
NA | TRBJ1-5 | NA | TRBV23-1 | CASSQFKCNQPQHF | TGCGCCAGCAGTCAATTCAAATGCAATCAGCCCCAGCATTTT
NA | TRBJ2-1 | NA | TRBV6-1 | CASSEWRDSNEQFF | TGTGCCAGCAGTGAGTGGCGGGATAGCAATGAGCAGTTCTTC
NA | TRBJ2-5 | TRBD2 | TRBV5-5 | CASSLAGGGAETQYF | TGTGCCAGCAGCCTGGCGGGGGGGGGTGCCGAGACCCAGTACTTC
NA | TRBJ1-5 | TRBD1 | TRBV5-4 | CASSFGGGEGNQPQHF | TGTGCCAGCAGCTTCGGAGGGGGCGAGGGCAATCAGCCCCAGCATTTT
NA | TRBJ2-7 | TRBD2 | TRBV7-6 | CASSLERSGGAGEQYF | TGTGCCAGCAGCTTAGAGCGTAGCGGGGGGGCCGGCGAGCAGTACTTC
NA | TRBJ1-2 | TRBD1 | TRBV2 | CASSEGTGYGYGYTF | TGTGCCAGCAGTGAAGGGACAGGGTACGGCTATGGCTACACCTTC
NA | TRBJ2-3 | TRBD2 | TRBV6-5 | CASRPGGEDTQYF | TGTGCCAGCAGGCCCGGGGGGGAAGATACGCAGTATTTT
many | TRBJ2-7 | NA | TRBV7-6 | CASSPYRGVRNYEQYF | TGTGCCAGCAGCCCTTATCGCGGGGTCCGAAACTACGAGCAGTACTTC
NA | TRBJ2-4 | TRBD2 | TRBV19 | CASKEGGRKNIQYF | TGTGCCAGTAAGGAAGGCGGGAGGAAAAACATTCAGTACTTC
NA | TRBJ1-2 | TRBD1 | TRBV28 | CASSPGGYGYTF | TGTGCCAGCAGCCCAGGGGGCTACGGCTACACCTTC
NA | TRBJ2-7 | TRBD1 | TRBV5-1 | CASSPDRPETTYEQYF | TGCGCCAGCAGCCCGGACAGGCCGGAAACTACCTACGAGCAGTACTTC
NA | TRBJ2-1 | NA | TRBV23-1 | CASCRAQGGMNEQFF | TGCGCCAGCTGTCGGGCCCAGGGTGGTATGAATGAGCAGTTCTTC
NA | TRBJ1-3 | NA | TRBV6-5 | CAVRRVYGNTIYF | TGTGCCGTCCGGAGGGTGTACGGAAACACCATATATTTT
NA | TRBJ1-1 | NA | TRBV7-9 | CASSFEPGGIREGTEAFF | TGTGCCAGCAGCTTCGAGCCGGGGGGTATCAGGGAGGGCACTGAAGCTTTCTTT
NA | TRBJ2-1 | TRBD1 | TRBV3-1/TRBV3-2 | CASSRPKPGQGYNEQFF | TGTGCCAGCAGCCGACCTAAGCCGGGACAGGGCTACAATGAGCAGTTCTTC
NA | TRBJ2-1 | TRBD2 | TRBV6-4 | CASSESGSSYNEQFF | TGTGCCAGCAGTGAGAGCGGGAGCTCCTACAATGAGCAGTTCTTC
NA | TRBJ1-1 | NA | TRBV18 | CASSPRPQAMNTEAFF | TGTGCCAGCTCACCAAGGCCACAGGCGATGAACACTGAAGCTTTCTTT
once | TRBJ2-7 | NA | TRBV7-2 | CASSPPPHRTTYEQYF | TGTGCCAGCAGCCCGCCCCCCCACAGGACTACCTACGAGCAGTACTTC
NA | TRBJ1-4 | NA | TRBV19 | CASSIGTGGRNEKLFF | TGTGCCAGTAGTATCGGCACAGGAGGGAGAAATGAAAAACTGTTTTTT
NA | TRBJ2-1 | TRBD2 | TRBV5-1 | CASSTGLAGPRDDEQFF | TGCGCCAGCAGCACCGGACTAGCGGGGCCTCGTGACGATGAGCAGTTCTTC
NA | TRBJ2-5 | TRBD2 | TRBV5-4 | CASSWGLAGGQETQYF | TGTGCCAGCAGCTGGGGACTAGCGGGAGGGCAAGAGACCCAGTACTTC
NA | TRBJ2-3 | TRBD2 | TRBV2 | CASSVLAGGTDTQYF | TGTGCCAGCAGTGTACTAGCGGGAGGCACAGATACGCAGTATTTT
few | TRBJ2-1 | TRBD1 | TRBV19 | CASSDRDRYNEQFF | TGTGCCAGTAGTGACCGGGACAGGTACAATGAGCAGTTCTTC
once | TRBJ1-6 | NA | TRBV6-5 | CASSYQFPRSPLHF | TGTGCCAGCAGTTACCAATTCCCACGGTCACCCCTCCACTTT
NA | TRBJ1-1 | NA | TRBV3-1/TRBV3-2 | CASSRFRLGTEAFF | TGTGCCAGCAGCCGGTTTAGACTCGGCACTGAAGCTTTCTTT
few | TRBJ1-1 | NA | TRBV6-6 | CASSRRPRGRRVTEAFF | TGTGCCAGCAGTCGACGACCAAGGGGGAGAAGGGTCACTGAAGCTTTCTTT
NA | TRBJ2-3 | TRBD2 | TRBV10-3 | CAISLLAGGQDTQYF | TGTGCCATCAGCTTACTAGCGGGGGGGCAAGATACGCAGTATTTT
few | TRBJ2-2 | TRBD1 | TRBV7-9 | CASSSTDRGRVGELFF | TGTGCCAGCAGCTCAACGGACAGGGGAAGGGTCGGGGAGCTGTTTTTT
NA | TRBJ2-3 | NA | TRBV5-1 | CASSPQRLAPTDTQYF | TGCGCCAGCAGCCCGCAGAGGCTAGCCCCCACAGATACGCAGTATTTT
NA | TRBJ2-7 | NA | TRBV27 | CASSFPGPTGEQYF | TGTGCCAGCAGTTTCCCGGGCCCAACGGGGGAGCAGTACTTC
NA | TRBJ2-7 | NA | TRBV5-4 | CASSLADGGVYEQYF | TGTGCCAGCAGCTTGGCAGACGGAGGGGTTTACGAGCAGTACTTC
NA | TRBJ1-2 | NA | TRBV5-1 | CASSGGGGLDYGYTF | TGCGCCAGCAGCGGCGGCGGGGGATTGGACTATGGCTACACCTTC
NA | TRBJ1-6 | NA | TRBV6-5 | CASSYREGNSPLHF | TGTGCCAGCAGTTACCGGGAGGGTAATTCACCCCTCCACTTT
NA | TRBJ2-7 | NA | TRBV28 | CASSSFLGGVSSYEQYF | TGTGCCAGCAGTTCTTTTCTTGGCGGAGTTAGCTCCTACGAGCAGTACTTC
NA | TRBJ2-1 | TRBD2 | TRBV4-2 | CASSLRTSGWGGNEQFF | TGTGCCAGCAGCCTGCGGACTAGCGGGTGGGGGGGCAATGAGCAGTTCTTC